The clone carrying this T cell receptor beta chain occurred a few times. The antigen is undetermined. Trimming cost V 5 bases and J 8 bases, with 16 bases left between them. Per germline, CDR1 GTSNPN and CDR2 SVGIG (reference sequence). The CDR3 has 13 residues. Template-switching 5'RACE yielded the TCR cDNA; a universal primer site and UMIs were added in the process. TCRdb used MiXCR to reprocess the 5' RACE reads, holding one entry per CDR3 protein. This repertoire shows 450,000 to 550,000 distinct CDR3 sequences, less than 20% found once; its top ten account for 14%. These data come from a study of T cells after yellow fever vaccination. Study observations and caveats: The secondary response was weaker but peaked faster, day 5 versus 15. Overlap between CD4 and CD8 compartments was detected for a small share of clonotypes.

This receptor was identified in a man aged 30 to 39 who received the YFV17D yellow fever vaccine. The sample was PBMCs, taken 15 days after the yellow fever booster vaccination. The chain joins TRBV30 to TRBJ2-1; D ambiguous. CDR3 sequence reads: CAWALVAADEQFF. The CDR3 nucleotides read TGTGCCTGGGCCTTAGTTGCGGCCGATGAGCAGTTCTTC.